The 24 T cell receptor beta chains listed next were all sequenced from one sample in a study of blood T cell dynamics during melanoma immunotherapy. Stated time point: pre-treatment baseline. Only in-frame clones appear in the TCRdb table, and some are missing; sequencing was by immunoSEQ multiplex PCR. The sample has roughly 9,400 clones, about 90% seen once. The source material was blood, sampled from a patient treated with checkpoint blockade. Every receptor here comes from a human donor with melanoma.

This rearrangement joins TRBV2 to TRBJ2-1, with TRBD2 identical over 9 bases. The CDR3 totals 18 residues. J gave up 4 bases and V 1 base, and 11 bases lay outside the gene matches. Per the germline V gene, CDR1 is SNHLY and CDR2 is FYNNEI. CDR3 region: CASSEGRGAGGSYNEQFF. The CDR3 nucleotides are TGTGCCAGCAGTGAAGGGCGCGGGGCGGGAGGGTCGTACAATGAGCAGTTCTTC.

The chain employs TRBV10-3 and TRBJ2-6; 10 bases align to TRBD2. The germline gives CDR1 ENHRY, CDR2 SYGVKD. The V gene end was trimmed by 2 bases and the J gene end by 4 bases; junction bases not matched to a gene: 5. The CDR3 is 17 amino acids. The DNA of the CDR3 is TGTGCCATCAGTGAGGGAGCGGGAGGGGGAGGGGCCAACGTCCTGACTTTC. It is translated as CAISEGAGGGGANVLTF.

The chain joins TRBV7-9 to TRBJ1-2, with unresolved D. Trimming took off 5 bases at V and 3 bases at J, with 10 bases between the two ends. The germline V gene has CDR1 SEHNR and CDR2 FQNEAQ (reference sequence). The CDR3 runs to 13 residues. The CDR3 DNA reads TGTGCCAGCAGCCCCCCCCCGCACTATGGCTACACCTTC. Translation: CASSPPPHYGYTF.

The J gene is TRBJ1-4, the V gene TRBV7-9; possible D gene TRBD1, 6 bases. Trimming removed 5 bases at V and 7 bases at J, with 17 bases between. The CDR3 runs to 15 residues. The germline CDR1 and CDR2 sequences are SEHNR and FQNEAQ (reference sequence). The chain's CDR3 is CASSPRGGPSEKLFF. In DNA, the CDR3 is TGTGCCAGCAGCCCCCGGGGGGGGCCAAGTGAAAAACTGTTTTTT.

This rearrangement joins TRBV21-1 to TRBJ1-2; the table's D call TRBD1 went unverified against the DNA. TRBV21-1 is described as a pseudogene. The CDR3 extends over 20 amino acids. The CDR3 sequence: CASSKRAETGHRTTRGGYTF. DNA for the CDR3: TGTGCCAGCAGCAAAAGGGCCGAGACAGGCCACCGCACCACAAGGGGGGGCTACACCTTC.

The rearrangement uses TRBV5-4 and TRBJ2-2; TRBD2 aligns across 10 bases. CDR1 and CDR2 from the germline V gene are SGHNT and YYREEE (reference sequence). The CDR3 length is 18 residues. Losses at the gene ends were 3 bases for V and 1 base for J; bases not matched to a gene: 9. The CDR3 sequence is CASSSGASGSENTGELFF. For the CDR3, the DNA is TGTGCCAGCAGCTCTGGGGCTAGCGGGAGTGAGAACACCGGGGAGCTGTTTTTT.

This clone was found a few times. The rearrangement uses TRBV2 and TRBJ1-4; 7 nucleotides line up with TRBD1. Germline CDR1 is SNHLY and CDR2 is FYNNEI. The CDR3 covers 16 residues. J lost 8 bases, V lost 5 bases, and 14 bases had no gene match. The CDR3 bases are TGTGCCAGCAGTCGAGAAGACAGGGTCTTCGGGGAAAAACTGTTTTTT. Protein: CASSREDRVFGEKLFF. The complete variable domain, with remaining parts taken from reference TRBV2 and TRBJ1-4, reads EPEVTQTPSHQVTQMGQEVILRCVPISNHLYFYWYRQILGQKVEFLVSFYNNEISEKSEIFDDQFSVERPDGSNFTLKIRSTKLEDSAMYFCASSREDRVFGEKLFFGSGTQLSVL.

The rearrangement uses TRBV18 and TRBJ2-7, with D maybe TRBD1 (8 bases). Per germline, CDR1 KGHSH and CDR2 LQKENI. V lost 6 bases, J lost 5 bases, and 20 bases lay in between. This CDR3 spans 15 amino acids. The CDR3 sequence: CASSPYTGGVHEQYF. The CDR3 DNA sequence: TGTGCCAGCTCCCCATACACAGGGGGGGTTCACGAGCAGTACTTC.

About this clone: An end of the junction does not agree with germline; a read error may underlie this. This chain connects TRBV7-7 to TRBJ2-5, with 8 bases aligning to TRBD1. The CDR3 runs 15 residues. Germline CDR1 reads SSHAT; CDR2 reads FNYEAQ (reference sequence). The CDR3 DNA sequence: TGTGCTAGCAGCACCGGACAGGGCCAACAAGAGACCCAGTACTTC. Translated, it gives CASSTGQGQQETQYF.

The V call is TRBV19, the J call TRBJ2-6, with D possibly being TRBD1 (6 bases). The CDR3 contains 16 residues. V was trimmed by 3 bases and J by 0 bases, leaving 9 bases between them. Per the germline V gene, CDR1 is LNHDA and CDR2 is SQIVND (reference sequence). The CDR3 bases are TGTGCCAGTAGTATTATCAGGGGCTCTGGGGCCAACGTCCTGACTTTC. Encoded protein: CASSIIRGSGANVLTF.

This clone is a singleton in its sample. The V call is TRBV5-8, the J call TRBJ1-2, with 9 nucleotides matching TRBD1. The V and J ends lost 6 bases and 4 bases, in that order; junction bases with no gene match: 7. Germline values: CDR1 SGHTS, CDR2 YDEGEE. The CDR3 is made up of 14 amino acids. The CDR3 DNA reads TGTGCCAGCACCTCACGGGACAGGGCCTATGGCTACACCTTC. Protein sequence: CASTSRDRAYGYTF.

This chain links TRBV6-1 with TRBJ1-4; D gene uncertain. V lost 5 bases, J lost 2 bases, and 12 bases lay in between. This CDR3 spans 15 amino acids. CDR1 and CDR2 from the germline V gene are MNHNS and SASEGT. As DNA, the CDR3 is TGTGCCAGCAGTCAACCGCTGGGGACTAATGAAAAACTGTTTTTT. Protein sequence: CASSQPLGTNEKLFF.

The J gene is TRBJ1-2, the V gene TRBV27; D is unclear. The germline V gene encodes CDR1 MNHEY and CDR2 SMNVEV (reference sequence). The CDR3 is 13 amino acids. Trimming took off 6 bases at V and 7 bases at J, with 15 bases between the two ends. CDR3 amino acids: CASSPLGESGYTF. The DNA for the CDR3 is TGTGCCAGCAGCCCCCTCGGGGAGAGTGGCTACACCTTC.

This rearrangement joins TRBV18 to TRBJ1-2; D perhaps matches TRBD1 (5 bases). The CDR3 extends over 14 amino acids. V dropped 6 bases and J dropped 2 bases, with 13 bases sitting between them. Germline V gene data show CDR1 as KGHSH and CDR2 as LQKENI. Here the CDR3 reads CASSPGGRNYGYTF. The CDR3 coding sequence is TGTGCCAGCTCCCCGGGGGGGAGAAACTATGGCTACACCTTC.

The V call is TRBV18, the J call TRBJ2-5, with 7 bases lining up with TRBD2. The ends lost 0 bases at V and 5 bases at J; junction bases unmatched: 6. The CDR3 totals 15 residues. Germline V CDR1 and CDR2: KGHSH, LQKENI. The CDR3 DNA reads as TGTGCCAGCTCACCACCGGGGAGGGCCGGGGAGACCCAGTACTTC. Encoded protein: CASSPPGRAGETQYF.

This clone was seen only once. V and J are TRBV27 and TRBJ2-3, with 12 positions matching TRBD2. Germline assignment: CDR1 MNHEY and CDR2 SMNVEV (reference sequence). Germline trimming cut 4 bases from V and 0 bases from J; bases unmatched to any gene: 5. The CDR3 length is 17 residues. In DNA, the CDR3 is TGTGCCAGCAGTTCCGCCGGACTAGCGGGGAGCACAGATACGCAGTATTTT. The encoded protein is CASSSAGLAGSTDTQYF.

The chain links TRBV6-4 to TRBJ1-4; 9 bases map to TRBD1. Trimming cost V 0 bases and J 6 bases; bases outside gene matches: 11. Germline V CDR1 and CDR2: MRHNA, SNTAGT. The CDR3 covers 18 residues. The CDR3 loop is CASSDSRDRVGRDEKLFF. The CDR3 DNA is TGTGCCAGCAGTGACTCCCGGGACAGGGTCGGTAGGGATGAAAAACTGTTTTTT.

The V gene is TRBV7-8, the J gene TRBJ1-5; D not resolved. V lost 3 bases and J lost 0, with 9 bases in between. Looked up from germline, CDR1 is SGHVS and CDR2 is FQNEAQ. The length of the CDR3 is 15 residues. CDR3 in DNA: TGTGCCAGCAGCTTGCAATGGGATAGCAATCAGCCCCAGCATTTT. Its translation is CASSLQWDSNQPQHF.

This chain links TRBV4-1 with TRBJ1-6, with D unresolved. The CDR3 spans 15 residues. The V gene lost 3 bases and the J gene lost 9 bases, with 15 bases spanning the gap. The germline V gene encodes CDR1 MGHRA and CDR2 YSYEKL. The CDR3 coding sequence is TGCGCCAGCAGCCATCGTGAGGGAACAGTTTCACCCCTCCACTTT. Translating gives CASSHREGTVSPLHF.

The rearrangement links TRBV10-3 to TRBJ1-1; 8 bases match TRBD1. Germline assignment: CDR1 ENHRY and CDR2 SYGVKD. Trimming cost V 6 bases and J 5 bases; bases outside gene matches: 8. This CDR3 region has 14 residues. For the CDR3, the DNA is TGTGCCATCAGGTCGCAGGGGGCGGGGACTGAAGCTTTCTTT. Translated: CAIRSQGAGTEAFF.

The rearrangement uses TRBV27 and TRBJ1-1; maybe TRBD1 (5 bases). CDR1 and CDR2 (germline): MNHEY, SMNVEV (reference sequence). The CDR3 is made up of 15 amino acids. Trimming pared 4 bases from V and 1 base from J, leaving 13 bases between. The CDR3 region has the DNA TGTGCCAGCAGTTCCCCCCGACAGTCGAACACTGAAGCTTTCTTT. Residues: CASSSPRQSNTEAFF.

In this sample, this clone turned up once. The chain links TRBV29-1 to TRBJ2-3, with a tentative D call TRBD1 (5 bases). V lost 4 bases to trimming and J lost 2 bases, with 16 bases between them. The CDR3 covers 15 residues. Germline V gene lookup returns CDR1 SQVTM and CDR2 ANQGSEA. The CDR3 protein is CSVVVAGRTTDTQYF. For the CDR3, the DNA is TGCAGCGTTGTGGTTGCAGGGCGGACCACAGATACGCAGTATTTT.

CDR3: CASSPDSGNEQFF. The CDR3 DNA is TGTGCCAGCAGCCCGGACAGCGGGAATGAGCAGTTCTTC. The J gene is TRBJ2-1, the V gene TRBV7-3; either TRBD1 or TRBD2 may supply D (6 bases each). Trimming left V 5 bases short and J 7 bases short, with 12 bases between. The germline V gene encodes CDR1 SGHTA and CDR2 FQGTGA. The CDR3 runs to 13 residues.

The genes are TRBV7-8 and TRBJ1-4; 7 bases agree with TRBD1. The V gene's germline CDR1 is SGHVS and CDR2 FQNEAQ. V shed 6 bases and J 13 bases; nucleotides not matched to a gene: 11. This CDR3 comprises 13 residues. CDR3 loop: CASSYNQGGGLFF. DNA for the CDR3: TGTGCCAGCAGTTACAACCAGGGGGGAGGACTGTTTTTT.